This is a list of T cell receptor beta chains from one sample in a study of cytomegalovirus exposure and HLA in healthy donors. Repertoires were generated with immunoSEQ multiplex PCR, while TCRdb's copy carries only in-frame clones and drops some. Among around 110,000 clones listed, approximately 79% were seen once. Specimen: PBMCs. These receptors all stem from a woman aged 40-49 years in good health and CMV-seropositive. Each CDR3 is given with its conserved first and last residue. The D gene is left open where the match is weak. Clone size is not always given. Where it is, it says once, few, many or a class for expanded clones.

size	D	V	J	CDR3	DNA
.	TRBD1	TRBV7-2	TRBJ2-7	CASSLPGQGNYEQYF	TGTGCCAGCAGCCTTCCGGGACAGGGGAACTACGAGCAGTACTTC
.	TRBD2	TRBV9	TRBJ2-5	CASSVGLAGGETQYF	TGTGCCAGCAGCGTCGGACTAGCGGGGGGTGAGACCCAGTACTTC
.	TRBD2	TRBV7-2	TRBJ2-7	CASSLGASGLYEQYF	TGTGCCAGCAGCTTAGGAGCTAGCGGGTTATACGAGCAGTACTTC
.	TRBD2	TRBV6-1	TRBJ2-7	CASRTSGGRGEQYF	TGTGCCAGCAGAACTAGCGGGGGGCGCGGGGAGCAGTACTTC
.	TRBD1	TRBV30	TRBJ1-1	CAWSVHRGTEAFF	TGTGCCTGGAGTGTACACAGGGGCACTGAAGCTTTCTTT
.	.	TRBV4-2	TRBJ2-3	CASSQELHLDTQYF	TGTGCCAGCAGCCAAGAACTCCATCTAGATACGCAGTATTTT
.	.	TRBV2	TRBJ2-2	CASRADRTNTGELFF	TGTGCCAGCAGAGCTGACAGGACCAACACCGGGGAGCTGTTTTTT
.	.	TRBV7-2	TRBJ1-1	CASSLTRVNTEAFF	TGTGCCAGCAGCTTAACGAGGGTGAACACTGAAGCTTTCTTT
.	TRBD1	TRBV4-3	TRBJ1-1	CASRDRDTEAFF	TGCGCCAGCAGAGACAGGGATACTGAAGCTTTCTTT
few	.	TRBV5-4	TRBJ2-7	CASSLPFAGSEYEQYF	TGTGCCAGCAGCTTGCCTTTCGCAGGGTCGGAATACGAGCAGTACTTC
.	.	TRBV10-2	TRBJ1-1	CASSELQGGTEAFF	TGCGCCAGCAGTGAGCTCCAAGGCGGGACTGAAGCTTTCTTT
.	.	TRBV18	TRBJ1-1	CASSPSQYNTEAFF	TGTGCCAGCTCACCAAGTCAGTACAACACTGAAGCTTTCTTT
.	.	TRBV7-2	TRBJ2-5	CASSLKVGLEGGETQYF	TGTGCCAGCAGCTTAAAGGTTGGACTAGAAGGGGGAGAGACCCAGTACTTC
.	.	TRBV18	TRBJ1-2	CASSPPGGFYGYTF	TGTGCCAGCTCACCACCGGGAGGCTTCTATGGCTACACCTTC
.	TRBD1	TRBV19	TRBJ1-1	CASSDGQGHTEAFF	TGTGCCAGTAGTGACGGACAGGGTCACACTGAAGCTTTCTTT
few	.	TRBV7-9	TRBJ2-3	CASSLPQNPGLGGDTQYF	TGTGCCAGCAGCTTACCACAAAACCCGGGACTCGGAGGAGATACGCAGTATTTT
.	.	TRBV28	TRBJ1-1	CASILIGGTEAFF	TGTGCCAGCATCTTAATAGGGGGAACTGAAGCTTTCTTT
.	.	TRBV6-5	TRBJ1-2	CASSYSMAGANYGYTF	TGTGCCAGCAGTTACTCGATGGCGGGGGCTAACTATGGCTACACCTTC
.	TRBD1	TRBV5-1	TRBJ2-4	CASSSGQDYAFQYF	TGCGCCAGCAGCTCGGGACAGGACTACGCTTTTCAGTACTTC
once	TRBD1	TRBV7-9	TRBJ1-4	CASRTGDEKLFF	TGTGCCAGCAGGACAGGGGATGAAAAACTGTTTTTT
.	.	TRBV15	TRBJ1-4	CATSRVRAEKLFF	TGTGCCACCAGCAGAGTCAGGGCTGAAAAACTGTTTTTT
.	TRBD1	TRBV6-1	TRBJ2-1	CASSVQGDNEQFF	TGTGCCAGCAGTGTACAGGGGGACAATGAGCAGTTCTTC
.	TRBD1	TRBV30	TRBJ2-1	CACTEGTGLGQEQFF	TGTGCCTGCACGGAGGGGACAGGGCTGGGCCAGGAGCAGTTCTTC
few	TRBD1	TRBV19	TRBJ1-1	CASRNRGTTEAFF	TGTGCCAGTAGGAACAGGGGAACAACTGAAGCTTTCTTT
.	.	TRBV7-8	TRBJ2-1	CASSLGGAGASYNEQFF	TGTGCCAGCAGCTTAGGGGGAGCAGGGGCCTCCTACAATGAGCAGTTCTTC
once	TRBD2	TRBV7-3	TRBJ2-3	CASSPGRGLAGGPDTQYF	TGTGCCAGCAGCCCTGGGAGGGGACTAGCGGGGGGGCCCGATACGCAGTATTTT
.	TRBD1	TRBV13	TRBJ2-7	CASSLGRDSPYEQYF	TGTGCCAGCAGCTTGGGCCGGGACAGCCCCTACGAGCAGTACTTC
.	.	TRBV7-9	TRBJ1-2	CASSLDLTPNYGYTF	TGTGCCAGCAGCTTAGACCTGACACCGAACTATGGCTACACCTTC
.	.	TRBV7-3	TRBJ2-1	CASSLTGGTVYNEQFF	TGTGCCAGCAGCTTAACTGGGGGGACAGTCTACAATGAGCAGTTCTTC
.	.	TRBV6-5	TRBJ1-6	CASTRGGSYNSPLHF	TGTGCCAGCACTAGGGGCGGCTCCTATAATTCACCCCTCCACTTT
few	TRBD1	TRBV25-1	TRBJ1-6	CASSNLDRGVSPLHF	TGTGCCAGCAGTAACCTGGACAGGGGGGTTTCACCCCTCCACTTT
few	TRBD1	TRBV2	TRBJ1-2	CASFPGTDNYGYTF	TGTGCCAGCTTCCCAGGGACAGATAACTATGGCTACACCTTC
once	.	TRBV7-6	TRBJ2-7	CASSLAILPPRIGNEQYF	TGTGCCAGCAGCTTAGCGATTCTACCACCTCGGATCGGGAACGAGCAGTACTTC
.	TRBD2	TRBV5-1	TRBJ2-3	CASSTGTSGGGTDTQYF	TGCGCCAGCAGCACGGGGACTAGCGGGGGAGGCACAGATACGCAGTATTTT
.	.	TRBV25-1	TRBJ1-1	CASSEPPGREGTEAFF	TGTGCCAGCAGTGAACCTCCCGGCAGGGAAGGGACTGAAGCTTTCTTT
.	.	TRBV6-1	TRBJ1-2	CASSELGGQGGYTF	TGTGCCAGCAGTGAACTCGGGGGGCAGGGCGGCTACACCTTC
once	.	TRBV27	TRBJ2-3	CASSLSNSVDTQYF	TGTGCCAGCAGTTTATCGAATAGCGTAGATACGCAGTATTTT